A selection of T cell receptor beta chains follows, all from one sample in a study of OX40 agonist ivuxolimab in advanced cancers. The table came from immunoSEQ multiplex PCR; TCRdb's copy has only in-frame clones and leaves some out. The table lists tens of thousands of clones, roughly 80% of them singletons, with 1.5% to 2% in the top ten. The sequenced sample was CD4+ or CD8+ T cells sorted from blood, obtained in a trial of the OX40 agonist ivuxolimab. These receptor sequences come from an adult with an advanced solid tumor such as melanoma, head and neck, liver or kidney cancer. Both conserved end residues are part of each CDR3. D genes are given only for firm matches. Where a row states a size, it is once, few, many or the class of an expanded clone; other rows omit it.

>TRBJ1-6|.|TRBV27|.
CASSRGGRGNSPLHF
TGTGCCAGCAGCCGGGGGGGGCGCGGGAATTCACCCCTCCACTTT
>TRBJ1-2|TRBD1|TRBV7-8|.
CASSSWDSYGYTF
TGTGCCAGCAGCTCTTGGGACAGTTATGGCTACACCTTC
>TRBJ1-2|.|TRBV30|.
CAWSLGRGVYYGYTF
TGTGCCTGGAGTTTGGGTCGGGGGGTCTACTATGGCTACACCTTC
>TRBJ1-5|TRBD1|TRBV28|.
CASSRGQSSNQPQHF
TGTGCCAGCAGCAGGGGACAGAGTAGCAATCAGCCCCAGCATTTT
>TRBJ1-5|TRBD1|TRBV29-1|once
CSVGDRGNQPQHF
TGCAGCGTCGGTGACAGGGGCAATCAGCCCCAGCATTTT
>TRBJ1-2|.|TRBV28|few
CASSLGGSIDYGYTF
TGTGCCAGCAGTTTAGGCGGCAGTATAGACTATGGCTACACCTTC
>TRBJ2-1|TRBD2|TRBV30|.
CAWSLGLAGDEQFF
TGTGCCTGGAGCCTCGGGCTAGCGGGAGATGAGCAGTTCTTC
>TRBJ2-1|.|TRBV7-6|.
CASSVDSSTYNEQFF
TGTGCCAGCAGCGTGGACTCCTCCACCTACAATGAGCAGTTCTTC
>TRBJ1-4|.|TRBV6-5|.
CASSYSNFLNEKLFF
TGTGCCAGCAGTTACTCTAATTTCCTGAATGAAAAACTGTTTTTT
>TRBJ2-6|.|TRBV4-2|.
CASSPEAGANVLTF
TGTGCCAGCAGCCCTGAAGCTGGGGCCAACGTCCTGACTTTC
>TRBJ1-5|.|TRBV19|.
CASTRQDRRNQPQHF
TGTGCCAGTACTCGACAGGATAGGCGCAATCAGCCCCAGCATTTT
>TRBJ1-2|.|TRBV7-3|.
CASSLFPINYGYTF
TGTGCCAGCAGCTTATTCCCGATCAACTATGGCTACACCTTC
>TRBJ1-1|.|TRBV6-6|.
CASSYRRVDTEAFF
TGTGCCAGCAGTTATCGAAGGGTTGACACTGAAGCTTTCTTT
>TRBJ2-1|.|TRBV7-9|.
CALEGVSYNEQFF
TGTGCCCTAGAGGGGGTTTCCTACAATGAGCAGTTCTTC
>TRBJ2-3|.|TRBV20-1|few
CSARVGDTQYF
TGCAGTGCTAGAGTGGGGGATACGCAGTATTTT
>TRBJ1-2|.|TRBV2|.
CASSEQSYGYTF
TGTGCCAGCAGTGAACAGAGTTATGGCTACACCTTC
>TRBJ1-3|TRBD1|TRBV5-1|.
CASSLDRGSNTIYF
TGCGCCAGCAGCTTGGACAGGGGGTCCAACACCATATATTTT
>TRBJ1-1|.|TRBV5-1|once
CASSSGRTGTEAFF
TGCGCCAGCAGCTCCGGACGGACGGGTACCGAAGCTTTCTTT
>TRBJ2-1|.|TRBV6-1|.
CASREAILNEQFF
TGTGCCAGCAGAGAAGCGATACTCAATGAGCAGTTCTTC
>TRBJ2-7|TRBD2|TRBV2|.
CGLGRESYEQYF
TGTGGCCTGGGGAGGGAGTCCTACGAGCAGTACTTC
>TRBJ2-5|TRBD1|TRBV28|.
CASSLFPTGGGETQYF
TGTGCCAGCAGTTTATTCCCGACAGGGGGGGGAGAGACCCAGTACTTC
>TRBJ1-1|.|TRBV18|.
CASSPPVAFLSTEAFF
TGTGCCAGCTCACCACCGGTAGCTTTTCTGAGCACTGAAGCTTTCTTT
>TRBJ1-5|.|TRBV28|.
CASSFANQPQHF
TGTGCCAGCAGTTTCGCTAATCAGCCCCAGCATTTT
>TRBJ1-5|.|TRBV6-1|.
CASNRRPNQPQHF
TGTGCCAGCAACAGGCGGCCAAATCAGCCCCAGCATTTT
>TRBJ1-5|.|TRBV7-2|.
CASSLTGNQPQHF
TGTGCCAGCAGCTTAACAGGAAATCAGCCCCAGCATTTT
>TRBJ1-3|.|TRBV18|.
CASSPVAGKGNTIYF
TGTGCCAGCTCACCGGTCGCGGGGAAGGGGAACACCATATATTTT
>TRBJ2-7|.|TRBV6-1|.
CASSDRGQGGYEQYF
TGTGCCAGCAGTGATAGGGGGCAGGGGGGGTACGAGCAGTACTTC
>TRBJ1-2|TRBD1|TRBV28|.
CASSSQDRGLGYTF
TGTGCCAGCAGCTCTCAGGACAGGGGGCTTGGCTACACCTTC
>TRBJ1-2|.|TRBV7-9|.
CASSLAAGTSRGYTF
TGTGCCAGCAGCTTAGCAGCAGGGACCAGTCGGGGCTACACCTTC
>TRBJ1-1|TRBD1|TRBV6-5|.
CASRSDRALPEAFF
TGTGCCAGCAGATCGGACAGGGCCCTTCCTGAAGCTTTCTTT
>TRBJ1-1|.|TRBV18|.
CASSPPQRTNTEAFF
TGTGCCAGCTCACCACCGCAGAGAACGAACACTGAAGCTTTCTTT
>TRBJ2-3|TRBD2|TRBV6-5|once
CASNSRGGEDTQYF
TGTGCCAGCAACTCTCGGGGGGGAGAAGATACGCAGTATTTT
>TRBJ1-1|.|TRBV7-2|few
CASSLTPNTEAFF
TGTGCCAGCAGCTTAACACCCAACACTGAAGCTTTCTTT
>TRBJ1-1|.|TRBV11-2|few
CASSLGRGDEAFF
TGTGCCAGCAGCTTAGGAAGGGGGGACGAAGCTTTCTTT
>TRBJ2-7|.|TRBV2|once
CASSDREQYF
TGTGCCAGCAGTGATAGGGAGCAGTACTTC
>TRBJ2-5|.|TRBV7-2|.
CASSLDRETQYF
TGTGCCAGCAGCTTAGATCGAGAGACCCAGTACTTC
>TRBJ2-7|TRBD1|TRBV4-1|few
CASSPLDRSYEQYF
TGCGCCAGCAGCCCTTTGGACAGGAGCTACGAGCAGTACTTC
>TRBJ2-7|.|TRBV10-3|.
CAIGGQPGDEQYF
TGTGCCATCGGGGGGCAACCGGGGGACGAGCAGTACTTC
>TRBJ2-2|.|TRBV30|.
CAWSKGGVTGELFF
TGTGCCTGGAGTAAGGGCGGAGTCACCGGGGAGCTGTTTTTT
>TRBJ1-4|.|TRBV18|.
CASRGGRENEKLFF
TGTGCCAGCCGAGGTGGCAGGGAAAATGAAAAACTGTTTTTT